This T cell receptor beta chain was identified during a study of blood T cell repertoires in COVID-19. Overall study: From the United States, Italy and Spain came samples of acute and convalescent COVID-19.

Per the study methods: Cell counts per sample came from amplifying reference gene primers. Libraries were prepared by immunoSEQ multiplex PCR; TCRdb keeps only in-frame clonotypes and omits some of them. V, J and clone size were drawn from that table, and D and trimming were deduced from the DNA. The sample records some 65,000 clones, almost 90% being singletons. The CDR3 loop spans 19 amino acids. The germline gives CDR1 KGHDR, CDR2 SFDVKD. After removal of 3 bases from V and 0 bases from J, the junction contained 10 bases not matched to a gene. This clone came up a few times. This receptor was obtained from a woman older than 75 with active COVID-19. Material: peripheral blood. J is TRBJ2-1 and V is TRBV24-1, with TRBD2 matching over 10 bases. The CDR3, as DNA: TGTGCCACCAGTGATGGGGGATCTAGCGGGGGTCGCTCCTACAATGAGCAGTTCTTC. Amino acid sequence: CATSDGGSSGGRSYNEQFF.